Listed here are 14 T cell receptor beta chains from one sample, sequenced in a study of T cell responses to AZD1222 COVID-19 vaccine. Sequenced by immunoSEQ multiplex PCR; TCRdb stores in-frame clones only, minus some. The table lists 120,000 or so clones, 94% of them singletons. Material: peripheral blood, obtained 28 days after the second AZD1222 dose. These TCRs come from an adult who received the AZD1222 COVID-19 vaccine.

Written as DNA, the CDR3 is TGCGCCAGCAGCTTCTACAGCGGGGGGGCATCCTACGAGCAGTACTTC. It specifies CASSFYSGGASYEQYF. The gene calls are TRBV5-1 and TRBJ2-7, with 10 bases identical to TRBD2. V shed 2 bases, J shed 1 base, and the junction held 6 bases outside the gene matches. Germline V CDR1 and CDR2: SGHRS, YFSETQ. This CDR3 has 16 amino acids.

This chain uses TRBV12-5 with TRBJ2-5; TRBD2 aligns across 11 bases. J lost 9 bases, V lost 3 bases, and 18 bases had no gene match. The CDR3 runs to 18 residues. Germline V lookup: CDR1 LGHNT, CDR2 FRNRAP. The CDR3 nucleotides read TGTGCTAGTGGTTTAATTGGCCTAGCGGGGGGCTCGGTGAGGGCCCAGTACTTC. Amino acid sequence: CASGLIGLAGGSVRAQYF.

J is TRBJ1-2 and V is TRBV7-2; the D is unclear. V was trimmed by 5 bases and J by 2 bases, leaving 12 bases between them. The germline V gene encodes CDR1 SGHTA and CDR2 FQGNSA. The CDR3 loop spans 14 amino acids. CDR3 residues: CASSRMPRNYGYTF. The CDR3, as DNA: TGTGCCAGCAGCCGGATGCCAAGAAACTATGGCTACACCTTC.

The chain links TRBV5-6 to TRBJ2-2; D is uncertain. The CDR3 extends over 14 amino acids. The ends were cut back, 1 base at V and 2 bases at J, with 6 bases in the middle. CDR1 SGHDT and CDR2 YYEEEE come from the germline V gene. The CDR3 spells CASSLIDNTGELFF. DNA for the CDR3: TGTGCCAGCAGCTTGATTGATAACACCGGGGAGCTGTTTTTT. Based on the CDR3 plus reference TRBV5-6 and TRBJ2-2, the full variable domain is DAGVTQSPTHLIKTRGQQVTLRCSPKSGHDTVSWYQQALGQGPQFIFQYYEEEERQRGNFPDRFSGHQFPNYSSELNVNALLLGDSALYLCASSLIDNTGELFFGEGSRLTVL.

The chain is built from TRBV19 and TRBJ1-2; D might be TRBD1 (6 bases). The length of the CDR3 is 12 residues. CDR1 and CDR2 from the germline V gene are LNHDA and SQIVND (reference sequence). The ends were cut back, 5 bases at V and 6 bases at J, with 10 bases in the middle. CDR3 sequence reads: CASSPQGDGYTF. The CDR3 region has the DNA TGTGCCAGTAGTCCACAGGGAGATGGCTACACCTTC.

The genes are TRBV5-4 and TRBJ2-2, with a possible D match to TRBD1 (6 bases). V lost 4 bases and J lost 4, with 20 bases in between. Germline V gives CDR1 SGHNT, CDR2 YYREEE (reference sequence). The CDR3 has 17 amino acids. CDR3 residues: CASSRSARDIATGELFF. For the CDR3, the DNA is TGTGCCAGCAGCCGGTCCGCCCGGGACATTGCCACCGGGGAGCTGTTTTTT.

The chain carries TRBV19 and TRBJ1-1; tentative D call: TRBD1 (6 bases). V was cut by 3 bases and J by 0 bases, with 8 bases left in between. CDR1 is LNHDA and CDR2 is SQIVND in the germline V gene (reference sequence). This CDR3 comprises 14 residues. The CDR3 sequence: CASSIGTLNTEAFF. DNA for the CDR3: TGTGCCAGTAGTATCGGGACATTGAACACTGAAGCTTTCTTT.

The V gene is TRBV11-2, the J gene TRBJ1-2; 7 positions match TRBD1. Germline CDR1 and CDR2: SGHAT and FQNNGV. The CDR3 runs to 13 residues. Trimming removed 1 base from V and 10 bases from J; junction bases left unmatched: 6. The CDR3 here is CASSLGGGADYTF. In DNA, the CDR3 is TGTGCCAGCAGCTTAGGAGGGGGCGCGGACTACACCTTC.

The chain combines TRBV18 with TRBJ1-2, with a weak D call TRBD1 (5 bases). Germline loops: CDR1 KGHSH, CDR2 LQKENI. This CDR3 is 13 amino acids long. Between the trimmed V and J ends, which lost 4 bases and 6 bases, there was a span of 12 bases. In DNA form, the CDR3 reads TGTGCCAGCTCACTAGACAGAGTAAATGGCTACACCTTC. It specifies CASSLDRVNGYTF.

The V call is TRBV19, the J call TRBJ1-3; D is ambiguous. Germline-derived CDR1 and CDR2 are LNHDA and SQIVND (reference sequence). The ends were cut back, 11 bases at V and 4 bases at J, with 15 bases in the middle. The CDR3 sequence is 13 residues long. The CDR3, as DNA: TGTGCCCAAACCGGAACAGCCGGAAACACCATATATTTT. Protein sequence: CAQTGTAGNTIYF.

The chain combines TRBV7-2 with TRBJ2-7; 8 nucleotides align to TRBD2. The CDR3 is 16 amino acids. The germline gives CDR1 SGHTA, CDR2 FQGNSA. After removal of 1 base from V and 2 bases from J, the junction contained 7 bases not matched to a gene. CDR3 coding DNA: TGTGCCAGCAGCTTAGGTCCGGCGGGGGGACCCTACGAGCAGTACTTC. It codes for CASSLGPAGGPYEQYF.

The genes are TRBV6-5 and TRBJ2-4, with D perhaps given as TRBD1 or TRBD2 (6 bases each). V was cut by 0 bases and J by 6 bases, with 9 bases left in between. Germline lookup yields CDR1 MNHEY and CDR2 SVGAGI. The CDR3 runs to 14 residues. CDR3 amino acids: CASSYSWGANIQYF. The DNA for the CDR3 is TGTGCCAGCAGTTACTCTTGGGGGGCAAACATTCAGTACTTC.

The chain links TRBV2 to TRBJ1-1; D not certain. The ends were cut back, 5 bases at V and 1 base at J, with 11 bases in the middle. Germline lookup yields CDR1 SNHLY and CDR2 FYNNEI. CDR3 length equals 14 residues. Written as DNA, the CDR3 is TGTGCCAGCAGTCTACGGACGGGGAACACTGAAGCTTTCTTT. This codes for CASSLRTGNTEAFF.

The rearrangement uses TRBV5-1 and TRBJ2-1; D unresolved. Germline assignment: CDR1 SGHRS and CDR2 YFSETQ. V was pared by 0 bases and J by 0 bases, with 7 bases between. There are 15 residues in the CDR3. Here the CDR3 reads CASSLGVSSYNEQFF. The CDR3 DNA sequence: TGCGCCAGCAGCTTGGGTGTGAGCTCCTACAATGAGCAGTTCTTC. The variable domain in full, with the rest retrieved from reference TRBV5-1 and TRBJ2-1, is KAGVTQTPRYLIKTRGQQVTLSCSPISGHRSVSWYQQTPGQGLQFLFEYFSETQRNKGNFPGRFSGRQFSNSRSEMNVSTLELGDSALYLCASSLGVSSYNEQFFGPGTRLTVL.